This T cell receptor beta chain was documented in a study of a mutant IDH1 vaccine in newly diagnosed glioma. Time point noted: week 23, last vaccination. Every vaccine dose comprised 300 ug of mutant IDH1 20-mer peptide plus topical imiquimod. The table came from immunoSEQ multiplex PCR; TCRdb's copy has only in-frame clones and leaves some out. The data contain approximately 50,000 clones, around 87% of them singletons. Trimming removed 1 base from V and 7 bases from J, with 12 bases in between. Germline CDR1 is SGHRS and CDR2 is YFSETQ. There are 13 residues in the CDR3. Note on this clone: Its specificity is not known.

The sequenced sample was PBMCs, obtained from a glioma patient whose treatment included an IDH1 peptide vaccine. The clonotype comes from a middle-aged man with glioma. This chain joins TRBV5-1 and TRBJ2-7, with D perhaps given as TRBD1 or TRBD2 (5 bases each). CDR3 DNA sequence: TGCGCCAGCAGCTTGCCGGGGCCGGCGGAGCAGTACTTC. The encoded protein is CASSLPGPAEQYF.